The 18 T cell receptor beta chains below were found in one sample sequenced in a study of blood T cell repertoires in COVID-19. Repertoires were generated with immunoSEQ multiplex PCR, while TCRdb's copy carries only in-frame clones and drops some. The sample includes tens of thousands of clones, approximately 87% of them seen just once. The specimen was peripheral blood. The receptors were gathered from a human donor in a cohort sampled during active COVID-19.

CDR3 in DNA: TGTGCCTGGTCTTTAACAGGGGCTACGCAGTATTTT. As protein: CAWSLTGATQYF. The V gene is TRBV30, the J gene TRBJ2-3, with 7 bases matching TRBD1. There are 12 residues in the CDR3. Germline CDR1 GTSNPN, CDR2 SVGIG (reference sequence). V shed 5 bases and J 8 bases; nucleotides not matched to a gene: 7.

This clone was seen once. The chain is built from TRBV5-1 and TRBJ2-4, with D possibly TRBD1 on 7 matching bases. The CDR3 covers 16 residues. The V gene lost 0 bases and the J gene lost 6 bases, with 16 bases spanning the gap. CDR1 is SGHRS and CDR2 is YFSETQ in the germline V gene. This CDR3 reads CASSLGVRGESNIQYF. In DNA form, the CDR3 reads TGCGCCAGCAGCTTGGGAGTCAGGGGGGAGTCAAACATTCAGTACTTC.

The V and J genes are TRBV6-2 or TRBV6-3 and TRBJ2-7, with 7 bases aligning to TRBD1. Germline-derived CDR1 and CDR2 are MNHEY and SVGEGT. This CDR3 comprises 15 residues. The V segment lost 5 bases and the J segment 3 bases; nucleotides outside the gene matches: 10. Here the CDR3 reads CASSRQGTLNYEQYF. The CDR3 bases are TGTGCCAGCAGTCGACAGGGTACCCTCAACTACGAGCAGTACTTC.

The genes are TRBV19 and TRBJ2-7; 9 positions match TRBD1. Per the germline V gene, CDR1 is LNHDA and CDR2 is SQIVND (reference sequence). The CDR3 has 13 amino acids. The J segment lost 2 bases and the V segment lost 6 bases, leaving 2 bases of the junction unmatched. This CDR3 reads CASRDRGTYEQYF. The CDR3 coding sequence is TGTGCCAGTAGGGACAGGGGAACCTACGAGCAGTACTTC. Using reference TRBV19 and TRBJ2-7 for the parts outside the CDR3, the full variable domain is DGGITQSPKYLFRKEGQNVTLSCEQNLNHDAMYWYRQDPGQGLRLIYYSQIVNDFQKGDIAEGYSVSREKKESFPLTVTSAQKNPTAFYLCASRDRGTYEQYFGPGTRLTVT.

The chain carries TRBV10-1 and TRBJ1-2; no firm D call. The CDR3 contains 13 residues. Between the trimmed V and J ends, which lost 3 bases and 2 bases, there was a span of 7 bases. Germline CDR1 reads WNHNN; CDR2 reads SYGVQD (reference sequence). CDR3 in amino acids: CASSDSFNYGYTF. The CDR3 region has the DNA TGCGCCAGCAGTGACAGTTTCAACTATGGCTACACCTTC.

The chain carries TRBV7-2 and TRBJ1-1; possibly TRBD1 for D (5 bases). Deletions cut 2 bases from V and 5 bases from J, with 18 bases between. This CDR3 spans 16 amino acids. Per germline, CDR1 SGHTA and CDR2 FQGNSA. Here the CDR3 DNA reads TGTGCCAGCAGCTTACATAATGGGGGGGTAGGGACTGAAGCTTTCTTT. Translated: CASSLHNGGVGTEAFF.

The J gene is TRBJ1-2, the V gene TRBV6-6, with a tentative D call TRBD1 (6 bases). Germline loops: CDR1 MNHNY, CDR2 SVGAGI (reference sequence). Trimming stripped 6 bases from V and 12 bases from J, with 11 bases between. The CDR3 extends over 10 amino acids. The CDR3 coding sequence is TGTGCCAGCAGCCTCCGACAGGACACCTTC. This gives the protein CASSLRQDTF.

This clone was seen only a few times. V usage is TRBV24-1 and J usage is TRBJ1-2; D not resolved. CDR3 size: 16 residues. The germline V and J ends were trimmed by 2 bases and 1 base, with 13 bases remaining between them. Germline assignment: CDR1 KGHDR and CDR2 SFDVKD. CDR3 in DNA: TGTGCCACCAGTGATTCGCGTTTATCCTTTAACTATGGCTACACCTTC. Translated: CATSDSRLSFNYGYTF.

This clone was seen only a few times. For the CDR3, the DNA is TGTGCCAGCAGCCAAGGACAGGGGGCCTCGGGGTATGGCTACACCTTC. Encoded protein: CASSQGQGASGYGYTF. This sequence joins TRBV3-1 (or the pseudogene TRBV3-2) and TRBJ1-2, with 10 bases matching TRBD1. This CDR3 is 16 amino acids long. The ends lost 1 base at V and 5 bases at J; junction bases unmatched: 7. The germline CDR1 and CDR2 sequences are LGHDT and YNNKEL (reference sequence).

The genes are TRBV6-2 or TRBV6-3 and TRBJ1-1; 7 positions match TRBD1. This CDR3 has 14 residues. With V trimmed by 7 bases and J by 6 bases, 11 bases remained unmatched. Germline V gives CDR1 MNHEY, CDR2 SVGEGT. As DNA, the CDR3 is TGTGCCAGCACCCCATTACAGGGGATCTCTGAAGCTTTCTTT. It codes for CASTPLQGISEAFF.

The V gene is TRBV4-1, the J gene TRBJ1-5; TRBD1 is a possible D gene (6 bases). Per the germline V gene, CDR1 is MGHRA and CDR2 is YSYEKL. CDR3 length equals 15 residues. The ends were cut back, 0 bases at V and 3 bases at J, with 9 bases in the middle. CDR3 amino acids: CASSQEDSLNQPQHF. Written as DNA, the CDR3 is TGCGCCAGCAGCCAAGAGGACAGTCTCAATCAGCCCCAGCATTTT.

V and J are TRBV28 and TRBJ1-2, with no clear D. V was trimmed by 6 bases and J by 4 bases, leaving 18 bases between them. The CDR3 is 15 amino acids. CDR1 and CDR2 from the germline V gene are MDHEN and SYDVKM. The CDR3 bases are TGTGCCAGCAGAAACCTGGGGAGGGTTGGCTATGGCTACACCTTC. Translating it yields CASRNLGRVGYGYTF.

This chain connects TRBV27 to TRBJ1-1; D is possibly TRBD1 (6 bases). CDR3 length: 14 amino acids. Germline values: CDR1 MNHEY, CDR2 SMNVEV (reference sequence). The V gene lost 0 bases and the J gene lost 5 bases, with 10 bases spanning the gap. The CDR3 DNA is TGTGCCAGCAGTTTATCCTACAGGGTGACTGAAGCTTTCTTT. Amino acids: CASSLSYRVTEAFF.

In its sample, this clone was seen once. CDR3 loop: CASSPLIGGYTF. The CDR3 DNA follows: TGTGCCAGCAGTCCCCTCATTGGCGGCTACACCTTC. The chain recombines TRBV28 with TRBJ1-2; no clear D gene. V shed 5 bases and J shed 8 bases, with 12 bases lying between them. The CDR3 loop spans 12 amino acids. Germline V lookup: CDR1 MDHEN, CDR2 SYDVKM.

This clone has more than one count but fewer than ten. The V gene is TRBV19, the J gene TRBJ1-1; 7 nucleotides line up with TRBD1. This CDR3 contains 15 residues. CDR1 and CDR2 from the germline V gene are LNHDA and SQIVND (reference sequence). V trimming: 4 bases; J trimming: 4 bases; junction bases outside the gene matches: 9. CDR3 loop: CASSKHRDSFTEAFF. The CDR3, as DNA: TGTGCCAGTAGTAAGCACCGGGACAGCTTCACTGAAGCTTTCTTT.

This chain connects TRBV19 to TRBJ2-7; TRBD1 matches 8 bases. The CDR3 loop spans 16 amino acids. V trimming: 6 bases; J trimming: 4 bases; junction bases outside the gene matches: 14. Germline V CDR1 and CDR2: LNHDA, SQIVND (reference sequence). CDR3 sequence (DNA): TGTGCCAGTAGCGGCTCGTTAAGGACAGGGAAATACGAGCAGTACTTC. Its protein is CASSGSLRTGKYEQYF.

J is TRBJ1-2 and V is TRBV2; 7 bases align to TRBD1. Germline assignment: CDR1 SNHLY and CDR2 FYNNEI. Trimming at V came to 7 bases and at J to 6 bases, leaving 11 bases not matched to a gene. The CDR3 spans 14 residues. CDR3 sequence reads: CASILRGTPHGYTF. The CDR3 region has the DNA TGTGCCAGCATCCTCAGGGGGACGCCGCATGGCTACACCTTC.

The chain combines TRBV7-9 with TRBJ2-7; TRBD2 might be the D (6 bases). Per the germline V gene, CDR1 is SEHNR and CDR2 is FQNEAQ (reference sequence). Trimming shortened V by 3 bases and J by 0 bases, and 15 bases separated the two germline ends. The CDR3 is 16 residues long. The DNA for the CDR3 is TGTGCCAGCAGCTTTGGGGGAGGACAACCCTCCTACGAGCAGTACTTC. Translation: CASSFGGGQPSYEQYF.